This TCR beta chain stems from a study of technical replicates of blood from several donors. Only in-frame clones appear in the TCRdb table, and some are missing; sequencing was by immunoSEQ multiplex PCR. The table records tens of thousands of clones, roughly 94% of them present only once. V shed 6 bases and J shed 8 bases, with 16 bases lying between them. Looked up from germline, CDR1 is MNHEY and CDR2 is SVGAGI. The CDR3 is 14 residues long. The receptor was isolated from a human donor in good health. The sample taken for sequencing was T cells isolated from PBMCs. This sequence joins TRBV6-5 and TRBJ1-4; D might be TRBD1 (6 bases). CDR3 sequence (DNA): TGTGCCAGCAGACGGACAGCCTCGGGGGAAAAACTGTTTTTT. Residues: CASRRTASGEKLFF.